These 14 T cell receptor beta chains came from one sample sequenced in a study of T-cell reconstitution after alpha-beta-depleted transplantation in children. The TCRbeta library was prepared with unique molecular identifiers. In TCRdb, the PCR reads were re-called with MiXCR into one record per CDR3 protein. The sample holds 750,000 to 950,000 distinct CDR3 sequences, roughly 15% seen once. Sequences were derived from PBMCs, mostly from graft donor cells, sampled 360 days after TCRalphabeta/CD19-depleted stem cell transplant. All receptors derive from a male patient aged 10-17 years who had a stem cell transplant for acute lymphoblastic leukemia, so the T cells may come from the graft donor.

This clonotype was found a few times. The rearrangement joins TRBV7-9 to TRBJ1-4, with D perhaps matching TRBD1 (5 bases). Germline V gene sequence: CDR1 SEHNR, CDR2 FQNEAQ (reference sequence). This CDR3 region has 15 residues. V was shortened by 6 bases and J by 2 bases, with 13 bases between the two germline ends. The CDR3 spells CASREEGKTNEKLFF. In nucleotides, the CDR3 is TGTGCCAGCAGGGAGGAGGGGAAGACTAATGAAAAACTGTTTTTT.

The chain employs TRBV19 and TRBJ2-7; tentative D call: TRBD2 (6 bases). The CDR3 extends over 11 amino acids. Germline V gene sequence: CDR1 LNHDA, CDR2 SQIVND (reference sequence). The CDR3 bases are TGTCCTCAGTGGGAGGTGGACGAGCAGTACTTC. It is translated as CPQWEVDEQYF.

CDR3 amino acids: CASSVVGDPFYEQYF. In nucleotides, the CDR3 is TGTGCCAGCAGCGTAGTGGGGGATCCGTTCTACGAGCAGTACTTC. The J gene is TRBJ2-7, the V gene TRBV9, with D perhaps matching TRBD1 or TRBD2 (5 bases each). Looked up from germline, CDR1 is SGDLS and CDR2 is YYNGEE. CDR3 length: 15 amino acids. Trimming removed 0 bases at V and 3 bases at J, with 13 bases between.

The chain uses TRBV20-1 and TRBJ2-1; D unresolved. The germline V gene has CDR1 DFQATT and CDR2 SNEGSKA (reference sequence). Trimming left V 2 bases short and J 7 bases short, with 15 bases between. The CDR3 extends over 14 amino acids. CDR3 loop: CSARRLSRLNEQFF. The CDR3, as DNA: TGCAGTGCTAGACGGCTCAGCCGATTAAATGAGCAGTTCTTC.

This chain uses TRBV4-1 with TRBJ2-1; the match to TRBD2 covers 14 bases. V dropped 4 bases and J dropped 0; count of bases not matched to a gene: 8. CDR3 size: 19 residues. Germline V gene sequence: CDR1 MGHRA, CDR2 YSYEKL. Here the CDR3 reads CASSLGLAGGPGSYNEQFF. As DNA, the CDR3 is TGCGCCAGCAGCCTAGGACTAGCGGGAGGCCCCGGCTCCTACAATGAGCAGTTCTTC.

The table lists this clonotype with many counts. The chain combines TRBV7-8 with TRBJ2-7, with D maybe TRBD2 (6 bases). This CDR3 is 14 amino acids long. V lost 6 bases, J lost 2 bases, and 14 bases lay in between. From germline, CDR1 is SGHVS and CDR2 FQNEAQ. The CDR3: CASRSRDFTYEQYF. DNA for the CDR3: TGTGCCAGCAGAAGCCGGGACTTCACCTACGAGCAGTACTTC. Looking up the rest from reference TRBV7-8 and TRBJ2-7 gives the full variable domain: GAGVSQSPRYKVAKRGQDVALRCDPISGHVSLFWYQQALGQGPEFLTYFQNEAQLDKSGLPSDRFFAERPEGSVSTLKIQRTQQEDSAVYLCASRSRDFTYEQYFGPGTRLTVT.

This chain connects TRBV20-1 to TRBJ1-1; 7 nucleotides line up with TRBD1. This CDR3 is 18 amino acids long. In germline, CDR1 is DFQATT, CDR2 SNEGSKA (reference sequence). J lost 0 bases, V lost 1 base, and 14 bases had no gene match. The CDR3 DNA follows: TGCAGTGCTAGAGTGCTCGGGACAGTACCGACTTTGAACACTGAAGCTTTCTTT. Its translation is CSARVLGTVPTLNTEAFF.

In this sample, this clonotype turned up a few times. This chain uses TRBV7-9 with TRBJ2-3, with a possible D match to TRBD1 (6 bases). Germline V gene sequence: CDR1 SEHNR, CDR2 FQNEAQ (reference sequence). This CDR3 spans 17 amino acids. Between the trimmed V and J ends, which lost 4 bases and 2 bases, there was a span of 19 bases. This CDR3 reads CASSSPSGTPTTDTQYF. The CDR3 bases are TGTGCCAGCAGCTCCCCAAGTGGGACACCCACCACAGATACGCAGTATTTT.

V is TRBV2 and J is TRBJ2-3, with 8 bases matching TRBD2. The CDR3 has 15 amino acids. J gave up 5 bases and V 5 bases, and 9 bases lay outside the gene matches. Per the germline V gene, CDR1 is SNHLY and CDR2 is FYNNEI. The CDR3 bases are TGTGCCAGCAGTTTGATCGGGAGGGCACAAGATACGCAGTATTTT. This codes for CASSLIGRAQDTQYF.

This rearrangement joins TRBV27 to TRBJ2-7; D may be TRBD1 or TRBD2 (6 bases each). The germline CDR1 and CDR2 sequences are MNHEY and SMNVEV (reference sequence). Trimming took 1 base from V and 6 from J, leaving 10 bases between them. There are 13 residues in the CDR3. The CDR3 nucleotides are TGTGCCAGCAGTTTATTAGGGGGGTTCGAGCAGTACTTC. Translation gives CASSLLGGFEQYF.

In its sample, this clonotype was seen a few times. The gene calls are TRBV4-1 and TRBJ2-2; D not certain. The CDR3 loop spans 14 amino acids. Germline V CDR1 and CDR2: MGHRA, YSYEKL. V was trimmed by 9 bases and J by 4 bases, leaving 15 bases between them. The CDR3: CASSGFVRTGELFF. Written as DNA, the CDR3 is TGCGCCAGTTCAGGTTTCGTGCGCACCGGGGAGCTGTTTTTT.

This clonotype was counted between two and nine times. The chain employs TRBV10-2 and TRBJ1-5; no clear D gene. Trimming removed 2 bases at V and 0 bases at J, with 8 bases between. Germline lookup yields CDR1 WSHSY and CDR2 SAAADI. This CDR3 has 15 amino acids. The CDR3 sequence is CASSEHSNSNQPQHF. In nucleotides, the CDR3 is TGCGCCAGCAGTGAGCACAGCAATAGCAATCAGCCCCAGCATTTT.

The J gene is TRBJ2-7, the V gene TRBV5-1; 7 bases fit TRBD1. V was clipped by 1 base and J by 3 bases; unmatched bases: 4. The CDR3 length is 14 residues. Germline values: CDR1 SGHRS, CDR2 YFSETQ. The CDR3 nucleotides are TGCGCCAGCAGCTTGTGGGACAGAAACTACGAGCAGTACTTC. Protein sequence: CASSLWDRNYEQYF.

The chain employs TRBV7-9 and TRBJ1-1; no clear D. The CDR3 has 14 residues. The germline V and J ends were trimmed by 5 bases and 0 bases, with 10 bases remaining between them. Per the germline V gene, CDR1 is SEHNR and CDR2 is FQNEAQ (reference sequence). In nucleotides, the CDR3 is TGTGCCAGCAGCACCTACGAGGTGAACACTGAAGCTTTCTTT. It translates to CASSTYEVNTEAFF.